The sequence of this T cell receptor (beta chain) was determined in a study of T cell repertoires in cytomegalovirus infection. CDR3 size: 12 residues. The V end was cut by 4 bases, the J end by 8 bases, with 11 bases between. Germline V lookup: CDR1 MGHRA, CDR2 YSYEKL. This clonotype has a handful of counts. TCRdb itself ran the reads through MiXCR, one entry per CDR3 protein. The table shows 500,000 or so distinct CDR3 sequences, with approximately 15% occurring only once. Material: CD8+ T cells from PBMCs. The chain uses TRBV4-1 and TRBJ1-2; the D gene is possibly TRBD1 (6 bases). The receptor was derived from a human donor in good health (CMV status not recorded). Some clones in this sample may be carry-over from other donors' samples. For the CDR3, the DNA is TGCGCCAGCAGCCCATTACAGGGAGGCTACACCTTC. It translates to CASSPLQGGYTF.